This T cell receptor beta chain was sequenced in a study of blood T cell repertoires in COVID-19. Study overall: PBMCs, B-cell-depleted T cells, or T cells were the source of the cDNA or gDNA that made up the material.

Original data processing: Cell counts per sample came from amplifying reference gene primers. Here immunoSEQ multiplex PCR was the method, and the copy in TCRdb shows in-frame clones only, minus some. V, J and clone size derive from that table, while D and trimming were established from the DNA sequence. The sample has about 180,000 clones; 86% are singletons. Unmatched junction bases numbered 7, after V lost 9 bases and J lost 4 bases. The CDR3 runs to 13 residues. Germline V gene data show CDR1 as SNHLY and CDR2 as FYNNEI. The genes are TRBV2 and TRBJ1-2; 8 bases are a match to TRBD1. The sequencing sample was made of PBMCs or T cells enriched from blood (not recorded which). The sequence was obtained from a woman in her twenties or thirties who had recovered from COVID-19. The chain's CDR3 is CASTRGLGYGYTF. The CDR3, as DNA: TGTGCCAGTACCAGGGGGCTGGGCTATGGCTACACCTTC.